This TCR beta chain was identified in a study of blood T cells in healthy people across ages. Study results and caveats: The study found more naive CD4+ cells and higher diversity in long-lived than aged donors. While age rose, TCR beta diversity per million T cells dropped in a roughly linear way.

A second PCR, run for roughly 7 to 11 cycles, used a sample-barcoded 5' primer plus a J-beta primer mix. MiXCR, run by TCRdb on the 5' RACE reads, gives a single entry per CDR3 protein. The repertoire includes approximately 1,700,000 distinct CDR3 sequences, about two fifths of them detected once, and 23% sits in the top ten. This CDR3 spans 14 amino acids. To note about this clonotype: Antigen specificity is unknown. An end of the junction differs from the germline gene, which may be a read error.

Sequenced: blood. This chain links TRBV12-3 or TRBV12-4 with TRBJ2-3; TRBD1 might be the D (5 bases). This TCR was sampled from a human donor in good health. CDR3 coding DNA: TGTGCCTGCAGTTCCCCGACCAGGGCGAGGACGCAGTATTTT. Protein sequence: CACSSPTRARTQYF.